The 22 T cell receptor beta chains presented below share a single source sample, sequenced in a study of blood T cell repertoires in COVID-19. Here immunoSEQ multiplex PCR was the method, and the copy in TCRdb shows in-frame clones only, minus some. This table has 72,000 or so clones, 75% to 95% appearing once. What was sequenced was peripheral blood. The receptors stem from an elderly woman with acute or convalescent COVID-19.

This sequence joins TRBV20-1 and TRBJ2-5; a possible D gene is TRBD1 (6 bases). The CDR3 sequence is 16 residues long. V was cut by 3 bases and J by 2 bases, with 19 bases left in between. The germline CDR1 and CDR2 sequences are DFQATT and SNEGSKA (reference sequence). This CDR3 reads CSASGPQGLGQETQYF. CDR3 nucleotides: TGCAGTGCTAGTGGACCCCAGGGGTTGGGGCAAGAGACCCAGTACTTC.

V usage is TRBV27 and J usage is TRBJ1-5; the match to TRBD1 covers 10 bases. The CDR3 length is 16 residues. The V gene end was trimmed by 5 bases and the J gene end by 2 bases; junction bases not matched to a gene: 6. The V gene's germline CDR1 is MNHEY and CDR2 SMNVEV (reference sequence). CDR3 coding DNA: TGTGCCAGCAGTCCGAGACAGGGGGCTGGCAATCAGCCCCAGCATTTT. Translation gives CASSPRQGAGNQPQHF.

This chain connects TRBV7-9 to TRBJ2-1; D gene unclear. The V and J ends lost 2 bases and 6 bases respectively, with 8 bases between them. Germline CDR1 and CDR2: SEHNR and FQNEAQ (reference sequence). The CDR3 extends over 13 amino acids. Here the CDR3 reads CASSLTTPNEQFF. The CDR3 bases are TGTGCCAGCAGCTTAACTACACCCAATGAGCAGTTCTTC.

The chain is built from TRBV7-9 and TRBJ2-1, with TRBD1 as a possible D gene (6 bases). The V end lost 1 base, the J end lost 6 bases, and 13 bases lay between the germline ends. The germline CDR1 and CDR2 sequences are SEHNR and FQNEAQ (reference sequence). The CDR3 runs to 15 residues. As DNA, the CDR3 is TGTGCCAGCAGCTTAGTTTGGCAGGGGAGCAATGAGCAGTTCTTC. This encodes CASSLVWQGSNEQFF.

The V gene is TRBV7-9, the J gene TRBJ1-1; D might be TRBD1 (5 bases). Germline V gene data show CDR1 as SEHNR and CDR2 as FQNEAQ (reference sequence). This CDR3 region has 14 residues. Between the trimmed V and J ends, which lost 1 base and 0 bases, there was a span of 6 bases. Written as DNA, the CDR3 is TGTGCCAGCAGCTTAGAGGGGTTGAACACTGAAGCTTTCTTT. The encoded protein is CASSLEGLNTEAFF.

The chain employs TRBV5-1 and TRBJ2-2; D unclear. Germline V gene sequence: CDR1 SGHRS, CDR2 YFSETQ. The V end was cut by 0 bases, the J end by 3 bases, with 12 bases between. There are 16 residues in the CDR3. In DNA, the CDR3 is TGCGCCAGCAGCTTGGTACCAGGCGATCACACCGGGGAGCTGTTTTTT. Amino acids: CASSLVPGDHTGELFF.

The chain links TRBV7-9 to TRBJ1-4; 7 bases are a match to TRBD1. The CDR3 runs to 15 residues. Per germline, CDR1 SEHNR and CDR2 FQNEAQ (reference sequence). V lost 5 bases to trimming and J lost 3 bases; unmatched junction nucleotides: 6. The CDR3 is CASSLAQGANEKLFF. Here the CDR3 DNA reads TGTGCCAGCAGCCTCGCTCAGGGGGCTAATGAAAAACTGTTTTTT.

This clone was counted a single time. This sequence joins TRBV3-1 (or the pseudogene TRBV3-2) and TRBJ2-2; no reliable D call. The CDR3 has 15 residues. V shed 1 base and J shed 7 bases, with 13 bases lying between them. Germline V gene sequence: CDR1 LGHDT, CDR2 YNNKEL (reference sequence). CDR3 loop: CASSQVSGRNGELFF. In DNA, the CDR3 is TGTGCCAGCAGCCAAGTCAGTGGGCGAAACGGGGAGCTGTTTTTT.

This clone was detected a few times. CDR3 nucleotide sequence: TGTGCCAGCACCGGTGCGCTTAGTCATTTGAACACTGAAGCTTTCTTT. Protein: CASTGALSHLNTEAFF. The rearrangement joins TRBV7-9 to TRBJ1-1; D unclear. Germline values: CDR1 SEHNR, CDR2 FQNEAQ (reference sequence). The V end lost 7 bases, the J end lost 0 bases, and 18 bases lay between the germline ends. CDR3 length: 16 residues.

This clone was counted once. The chain couples TRBV28 to TRBJ2-4; TRBD2 agrees at 7 bases. J gave up 2 bases and V 4 bases, and 2 bases lay outside the gene matches. The CDR3 has 14 residues. CDR1 and CDR2 from the germline V gene are MDHEN and SYDVKM. CDR3: CASSWGGSKNIQYF. CDR3 sequence (DNA): TGTGCCAGCAGTTGGGGAGGGTCCAAAAACATTCAGTACTTC.

V usage is TRBV5-1 and J usage is TRBJ2-1, with 8 nucleotides matching TRBD2. CDR1 and CDR2 from the germline V gene are SGHRS and YFSETQ. The V gene end was trimmed by 0 bases and the J gene end by 11 bases; junction bases not matched to a gene: 7. This CDR3 contains 14 residues. CDR3 loop: CASSLVLADSKQFF. For the CDR3, the DNA is TGCGCCAGCAGCTTGGTACTAGCGGATAGTAAGCAGTTCTTC.

CDR3 coding DNA: TGTGCCAGCAGCTTTTCAGGGAGGTCTACTAACTATGGCTACACCTTC. Protein: CASSFSGRSTNYGYTF. The chain uses TRBV7-2 and TRBJ1-2; D may be TRBD1 (5 bases). The germline CDR1 and CDR2 sequences are SGHTA and FQGNSA. The V end lost 3 bases, the J end lost 0 bases, and 14 bases lay between the germline ends. The CDR3 runs to 16 residues.

The chain couples TRBV18 to TRBJ2-1, with a possible D match to TRBD2 (6 bases). V lost 3 bases, J lost 2 bases, and 14 bases lay in between. The CDR3 sequence is 16 residues long. CDR1 is KGHSH and CDR2 is LQKENI in the germline V gene. The CDR3 here is CASSPKASVTYNEQFF. The CDR3 DNA reads as TGTGCCAGCTCACCCAAAGCTAGCGTGACCTACAATGAGCAGTTCTTC.

The rearrangement uses TRBV18 and TRBJ1-1; 10 bases fit TRBD1. The CDR3 totals 16 residues. Germline CDR1 and CDR2: KGHSH and LQKENI. The trim removed 4 bases at V and 1 base at J, leaving 6 bases unmatched. The CDR3 coding sequence is TGTGCCAGCTCACTAGGGACAGGGGCTCCGAACACTGAAGCTTTCTTT. It codes for CASSLGTGAPNTEAFF.

This clone is a singleton in its sample. The chain recombines TRBV5-1 with TRBJ2-2, with D possibly matching TRBD1 (6 bases). The CDR3 is 15 residues long. Between the trimmed V and J ends, which lost 4 bases and 2 bases, there was a span of 12 bases. Germline loops: CDR1 SGHRS, CDR2 YFSETQ. The CDR3 nucleotides read TGCGCCAGCAGCCTGGACAGACCCAACACCGGGGAGCTGTTTTTT. Protein product: CASSLDRPNTGELFF. Combining the CDR3 with reference TRBV5-1 and TRBJ2-2 gives the whole variable domain KAGVTQTPRYLIKTRGQQVTLSCSPISGHRSVSWYQQTPGQGLQFLFEYFSETQRNKGNFPGRFSGRQFSNSRSEMNVSTLELGDSALYLCASSLDRPNTGELFFGEGSRLTVL.

This clone was recorded only once. This chain links TRBV5-1 with TRBJ1-1; 8 bases match TRBD1. V shed 4 bases and J 4 bases; nucleotides not matched to a gene: 3. CDR1 is SGHRS, CDR2 YFSETQ, per germline. This CDR3 spans 13 amino acids. The CDR3 nucleotides are TGCGCCAGCAGCGGACAGGGAGGCACTGAAGCTTTCTTT. Protein product: CASSGQGGTEAFF.

The J gene is TRBJ2-3, the V gene TRBV28, with 9 bases matching TRBD2. The CDR3 consists of 15 residues. Germline V CDR1 and CDR2: MDHEN, SYDVKM. The V and J ends lost 4 bases and 3 bases, in that order; junction bases with no gene match: 5. CDR3: CASSYRRGGTDTQYF. CDR3 nucleotide sequence: TGTGCCAGCAGTTATAGGCGGGGGGGAACAGATACGCAGTATTTT. Combining the CDR3 with reference TRBV28 and TRBJ2-3 gives the whole variable domain DVKVTQSSRYLVKRTGEKVFLECVQDMDHENMFWYRQDPGLGLRLIYFSYDVKMKEKGDIPEGYSVSREKKERFSLILESASTNQTSMYLCASSYRRGGTDTQYFGPGTRLTVL.

J is TRBJ1-6 and V is TRBV27; the match to TRBD1 covers 7 bases. Trimming removed 5 bases from V and 3 bases from J; junction bases left unmatched: 7. There are 16 residues in the CDR3. In germline, CDR1 is MNHEY, CDR2 SMNVEV (reference sequence). The DNA for the CDR3 is TGTGCCAGCAGTACTGGCGGGGACAGCTATAATTCACCCCTCCACTTT. It specifies CASSTGGDSYNSPLHF.

The rearrangement uses TRBV7-6 and TRBJ2-1; 9 bases are a match to TRBD1. Germline loops: CDR1 SGHVS, CDR2 FNYEAQ. After removal of 0 bases from V and 7 bases from J, the junction contained 7 bases not matched to a gene. This CDR3 spans 16 amino acids. The CDR3 DNA follows: TGTGCCAGCAGCTTAGCGCCGGGACAGGGACTAAATGAGCAGTTCTTC. Translating it yields CASSLAPGQGLNEQFF.

This chain links TRBV24-1 with TRBJ1-2, with unresolved D. Per germline, CDR1 KGHDR and CDR2 SFDVKD. With 4 bases removed from V and 0 bases from J, the gap between germline ends came to 5 bases. The CDR3 is 13 residues long. CDR3 coding DNA: TGTGCCACCAGTGAGGGAGCTAACTATGGCTACACCTTC. Residues: CATSEGANYGYTF.

This chain joins TRBV6-4 and TRBJ1-2; 9 nucleotides line up with TRBD1. This CDR3 spans 13 amino acids. Per germline, CDR1 MRHNA and CDR2 SNTAGT. Germline trimming cut 6 bases from V and 7 bases from J; bases unmatched to any gene: 6. As DNA, the CDR3 is TGTGCCAGCAGAGGGACAGGGCTCGGTGGCTACACCTTC. This gives the protein CASRGTGLGGYTF.

V gene TRBV5-1 combines with J gene TRBJ1-1, with TRBD1 as a possible D gene (5 bases). CDR3 length: 16 amino acids. V lost 3 bases, J lost 2 bases, and 17 bases lay in between. CDR1 is SGHRS, CDR2 YFSETQ, per germline. The CDR3 is CASSSGHLSPNTEAFF. Here the CDR3 DNA reads TGCGCCAGCAGCTCAGGACATCTCTCCCCAAACACTGAAGCTTTCTTT.